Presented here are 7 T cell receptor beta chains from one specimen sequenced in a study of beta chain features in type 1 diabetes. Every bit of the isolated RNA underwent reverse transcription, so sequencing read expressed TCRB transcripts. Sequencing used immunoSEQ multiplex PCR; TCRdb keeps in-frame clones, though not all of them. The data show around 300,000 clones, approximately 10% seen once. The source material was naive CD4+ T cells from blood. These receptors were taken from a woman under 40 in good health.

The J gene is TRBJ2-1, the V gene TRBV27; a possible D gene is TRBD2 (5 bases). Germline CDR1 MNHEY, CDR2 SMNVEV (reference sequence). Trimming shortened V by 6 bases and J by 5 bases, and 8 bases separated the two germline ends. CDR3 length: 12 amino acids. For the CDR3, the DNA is TGTGCCAGCAGACTAGGTAACAATGAGCAGTTCTTC. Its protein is CASRLGNNEQFF.

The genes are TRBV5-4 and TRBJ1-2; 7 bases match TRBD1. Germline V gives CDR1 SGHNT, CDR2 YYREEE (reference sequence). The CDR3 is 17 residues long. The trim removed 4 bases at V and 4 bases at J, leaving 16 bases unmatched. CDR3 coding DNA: TGTGCCAGCAGCCCAGGACAGGAGTTCGGCAGCCTCTATGGCTACACCTTC. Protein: CASSPGQEFGSLYGYTF.

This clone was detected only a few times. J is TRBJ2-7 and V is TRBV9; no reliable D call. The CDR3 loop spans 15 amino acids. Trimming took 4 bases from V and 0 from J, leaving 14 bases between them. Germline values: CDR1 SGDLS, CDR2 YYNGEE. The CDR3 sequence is CASSPNQVRSYEQYF. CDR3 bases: TGTGCCAGCAGCCCAAATCAGGTTCGCTCCTACGAGCAGTACTTC.

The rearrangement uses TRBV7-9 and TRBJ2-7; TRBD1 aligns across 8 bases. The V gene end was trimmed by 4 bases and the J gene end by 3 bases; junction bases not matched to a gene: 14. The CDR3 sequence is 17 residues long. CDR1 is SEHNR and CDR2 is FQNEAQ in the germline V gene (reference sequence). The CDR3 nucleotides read TGTGCCAGCAGCTGGCGACCCCCGGGACAGGTATACTACGAGCAGTACTTC. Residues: CASSWRPPGQVYYEQYF.

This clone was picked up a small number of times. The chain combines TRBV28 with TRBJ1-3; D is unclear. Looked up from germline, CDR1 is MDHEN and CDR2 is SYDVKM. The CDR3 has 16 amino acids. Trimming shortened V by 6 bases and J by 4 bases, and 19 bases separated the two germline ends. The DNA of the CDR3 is TGTGCCAGCAGCGAATTACGCGGGCCGGTCGGAAACACCATATATTTT. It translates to CASSELRGPVGNTIYF.

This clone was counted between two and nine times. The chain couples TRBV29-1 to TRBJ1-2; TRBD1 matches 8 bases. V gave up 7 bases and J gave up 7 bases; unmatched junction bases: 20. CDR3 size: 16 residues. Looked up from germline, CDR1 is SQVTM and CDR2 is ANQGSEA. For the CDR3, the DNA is TGCAGCGCCGAGGACAGGGACGGAGCGGGGTCTGGTGGCTACACCTTC. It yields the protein CSAEDRDGAGSGGYTF.

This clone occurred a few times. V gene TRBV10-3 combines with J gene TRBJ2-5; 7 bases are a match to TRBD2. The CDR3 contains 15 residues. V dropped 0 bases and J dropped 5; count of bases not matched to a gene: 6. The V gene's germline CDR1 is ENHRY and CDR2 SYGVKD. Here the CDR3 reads CAISESTSSSETQYF. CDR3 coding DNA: TGTGCCATCAGTGAGTCGACTAGCTCAAGTGAGACCCAGTACTTC.